This TCR beta chain was retrieved from a study of blood T cell repertoires in COVID-19. As processed by the authors: Amplifying reference gene primers gave estimates of nucleated cell counts. The assay was immunoSEQ multiplex PCR, and TCRdb's table has in-frame clones only and misses some. The V and J calls and clone size are taken from that table; D and trimming were inferred from the DNA. The profile shows approximately 220,000 clones, almost 90% of them singletons. CDR1 and CDR2 from the germline V gene are SQVTM and ANQGSEA. V was pared by 6 bases and J by 2 bases, with 12 bases of the junction left unmatched. The CDR3 loop spans 16 amino acids.

Sequences were obtained from PBMCs or T cells enriched from blood (not recorded which). The TCR originated in a man aged 30-40 years who had been exposed to COVID-19. This chain connects TRBV29-1 to TRBJ2-7; TRBD1 aligns across 11 bases. The DNA for the CDR3 is TGCAGCGTGGGGGAGATGGGACAGGGGGAAGCCTACGAGCAGTACTTC. As protein: CSVGEMGQGEAYEQYF.